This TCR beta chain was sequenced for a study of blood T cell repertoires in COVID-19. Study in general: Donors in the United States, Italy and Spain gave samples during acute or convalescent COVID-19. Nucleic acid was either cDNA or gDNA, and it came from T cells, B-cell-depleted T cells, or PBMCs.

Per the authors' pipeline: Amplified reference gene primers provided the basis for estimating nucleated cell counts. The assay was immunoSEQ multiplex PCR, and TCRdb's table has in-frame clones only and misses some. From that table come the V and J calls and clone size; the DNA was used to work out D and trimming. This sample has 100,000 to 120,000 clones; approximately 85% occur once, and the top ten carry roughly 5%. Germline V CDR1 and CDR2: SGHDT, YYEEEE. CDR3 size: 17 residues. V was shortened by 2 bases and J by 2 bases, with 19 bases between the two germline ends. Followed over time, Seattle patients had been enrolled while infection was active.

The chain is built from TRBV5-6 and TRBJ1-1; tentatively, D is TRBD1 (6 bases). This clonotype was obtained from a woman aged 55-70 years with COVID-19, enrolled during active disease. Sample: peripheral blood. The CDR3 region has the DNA TGTGCCAGCAGCTTAGATGACAGGTTCATTAGTAACACTGAAGCTTTCTTT. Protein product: CASSLDDRFISNTEAFF.